What follows are 14 T cell receptor beta chains derived from one specimen sequenced in a study of CD8 T cells in Susac syndrome. With random hexamers, about 0.5 to 1 ug RNA was reverse transcribed. TCRdb re-analysed the immunoSEQ multiplex PCR reads in MiXCR, keeping a single row per CDR3 protein. The table shows 250,000 to 300,000 distinct CDR3 sequences, with 70% to 90% occurring only once. The specimen was CD8+ T cells from PBMCs. Source of these receptors: a human donor with multiple sclerosis.

This clonotype was counted between two and nine times. V is TRBV28 and J is TRBJ2-7; 13 nucleotides line up with TRBD2. Germline trimming cut 5 bases from V and 7 bases from J; bases unmatched to any gene: 17. Germline V gives CDR1 MDHEN, CDR2 SYDVKM. This CDR3 region has 18 residues. The CDR3 protein is CASSPRTSGSFTRGEQYF. CDR3 DNA sequence: TGTGCCAGCAGTCCCAGGACTAGCGGGAGCTTTACGAGGGGGGAGCAGTACTTC.

About this clonotype: The CDR3 does not close with the conserved phenylalanine or tryptophan, likely indicating a read error. The gene calls are TRBV20-1 and TRBJ2-1, with D perhaps given as TRBD1 or TRBD2 (5 bases each). V lost 6 bases and J 3 bases, leaving 18 bases between the germline ends. The germline CDR1 and CDR2 sequences are DFQATT and SNEGSKA (reference sequence). CDR3 length equals 15 residues. Written as DNA, the CDR3 is TGCAGTGCCCCCGGCCGGGACGGTGACTACAATGAGCAGTTCTCC. It encodes CSAPGRDGDYNEQFS.

This clonotype showed up just once. The chain has TRBV10-1 and TRBJ2-1; TRBD2 matches at 8 bases. The CDR3 runs to 16 residues. Germline lookup yields CDR1 WNHNN and CDR2 SYGVQD (reference sequence). The J segment lost 2 bases and the V segment lost 4 bases, leaving 7 bases of the junction unmatched. The CDR3 is CASSGRALAAYNEQFF. The DNA of the CDR3 is TGCGCCAGCAGTGGCAGGGCACTAGCGGCCTACAATGAGCAGTTCTTC.

The rearrangement joins TRBV7-9 to TRBJ2-2; 9 bases align to TRBD1. Germline trimming cut 2 bases from V and 0 bases from J; bases unmatched to any gene: 4. CDR1 and CDR2 (germline): SEHNR, FQNEAQ (reference sequence). The CDR3 contains 17 residues. For the CDR3, the DNA is TGTGCCAGCAGCTTACGGGGACAGGGTACGAACACCGGGGAGCTGTTTTTT. Encoded protein: CASSLRGQGTNTGELFF.

This rearrangement joins TRBV9 to TRBJ2-5; the D is unclear. The CDR3 consists of 13 residues. V was pared by 3 bases and J by 5 bases, with 11 bases between. Per the germline V gene, CDR1 is SGDLS and CDR2 is YYNGEE. CDR3 coding DNA: TGTGCCAGCAGCGGACTCAGCAGGGAGACCCAGTACTTC. This translates into CASSGLSRETQYF.

The chain links TRBV12-3 or TRBV12-4 to TRBJ1-1; a possible D gene is TRBD1 (5 bases). This CDR3 spans 12 amino acids. The V and J ends lost 6 bases and 5 bases respectively, with 10 bases between them. The CDR3 coding sequence is TGTGCCAGCAGACACAGGCGAACTGAAGCTTTCTTT. As protein: CASRHRRTEAFF.

Regarding this clonotype: Mismatch with germline at one junction end may stem from a read error. The chain recombines TRBV4-1 with TRBJ1-1; D ambiguous. The germline V gene encodes CDR1 MGHRA and CDR2 YSYEKL. There are 13 residues in the CDR3. The CDR3 DNA reads TGCGTCAGCAGCCGGGTTGGAAACACTGAAGCTTTCTTT. Translating gives CVSSRVGNTEAFF.

J is TRBJ2-6 and V is TRBV5-6, with a weak D call TRBD1 (6 bases). The V gene's germline CDR1 is SGHDT and CDR2 YYEEEE. This CDR3 is built from 16 residues. V was trimmed by 0 bases and J by 2 bases, leaving 9 bases between them. This CDR3 reads CASSLEAGAGANVLTF. CDR3 bases: TGTGCCAGCAGCTTGGAGGCAGGGGCTGGGGCCAACGTCCTGACTTTC.

This rearrangement joins TRBV5-1 to TRBJ1-5, with 8 bases aligning to TRBD1. CDR3 size: 17 residues. V dropped 0 bases and J dropped 0; count of bases not matched to a gene: 5. Germline CDR1 is SGHRS and CDR2 is YFSETQ. For the CDR3, the DNA is TGCGCCAGCAGCTTGGCCGAGGACAGGGCTAGCAATCAGCCCCAGCATTTT. Protein product: CASSLAEDRASNQPQHF.

V usage is TRBV21-1 and J usage is TRBJ1-2. TRBV21-1 is given as a pseudogene. The CDR3 is 15 amino acids. The CDR3 spells CASSNPLDPRIGYTF. In DNA, the CDR3 is TGTGCCAGCAGCAACCCTCTTGACCCGAGGATCGGCTACACCTTC.

V is TRBV27 and J is TRBJ1-2, with a weak D call TRBD1 (5 bases). The CDR3 covers 17 residues. Trimming stripped 6 bases from V and 3 bases from J, with 23 bases between. Looked up from germline, CDR1 is MNHEY and CDR2 is SMNVEV (reference sequence). CDR3 region: CASSSGGASVWYYGYTF. The CDR3 DNA reads TGTGCCAGCAGCTCGGGCGGGGCTTCGGTATGGTACTATGGCTACACCTTC.

In its sample, this clonotype was seen once. The chain links TRBV15 to TRBJ2-3; the D gene is possibly TRBD2 (6 bases). The CDR3 length is 16 residues. V lost 8 bases, J lost 6 bases, and 24 bases lay in between. The germline CDR1 and CDR2 sequences are LNHNV and YYDKDF (reference sequence). The CDR3 DNA sequence: TGTGCCACCGGATCAGTTAGCGGACTTGCGGGCGATACGCAGTATTTT. Translated: CATGSVSGLAGDTQYF. Full variable domain (outside the CDR3, taken from reference TRBV15 and TRBJ2-3): DAMVIQNPRYQVTQFGKPVTLSCSQTLNHNVMYWYQQKSSQAPKLLFHYYDKDFNNEADTPDNFQSRRPNTSFCFLDIRSPGLGDTAMYLCATGSVSGLAGDTQYFGPGTRLTVL.

The V call is TRBV9, the J call TRBJ1-4; 12 bases align to TRBD1. Trimming at V came to 3 bases and at J to 11 bases, leaving 5 bases not matched to a gene. The length of the CDR3 is 14 residues. Germline V gene sequence: CDR1 SGDLS, CDR2 YYNGEE. CDR3 bases: TGTGCCAGCAGCGACGGGACAGGGGGCAGGAAACTGTTTTTT. Translation: CASSDGTGGRKLFF. The entire variable domain, with the rest obtained from reference TRBV9 and TRBJ1-4, is as follows: DSGVTQTPKHLITATGQRVTLRCSPRSGDLSVYWYQQSLDQGLQFLIQYYNGEERAKGNILERFSAQQFPDLHSELNLSSLELGDSALYFCASSDGTGGRKLFFGSGTQLSVL.

V usage is TRBV9 and J usage is TRBJ2-6; no definite D call. Per the germline V gene, CDR1 is SGDLS and CDR2 is YYNGEE. The CDR3 has 15 amino acids. Trimming took off 2 bases at V and 0 bases at J, with 6 bases between the two ends. This CDR3 is CASSVETSGANVLTF. CDR3 bases: TGTGCCAGCAGCGTCGAGACCTCTGGGGCCAACGTCCTGACTTTC.